The table lists the clone carrying this TCR beta chain with a few counts. Antigen specificity is unknown. This entry is derived from a study of graft-versus-host responses after intestinal transplantation. Study information: Recipients obtained multivisceral, liver-intestinal, or isolated intestinal transplants. Regarding the study as a whole: Allografts carried high graft-versus-host to host-versus-graft clonal ratios in patients having graft-donor T cell macrochimerism.

Profiled with immunoSEQ multiplex PCR; TCRdb holds only in-frame clones, not every one. In the table there are about 24,000 clones, roughly 88% of which are singletons. CDR3 length: 14 amino acids. The V gene's germline CDR1 is MNHNS and CDR2 SASEGT. The V segment lost 4 bases and the J segment 4 bases; nucleotides outside the gene matches: 3. The sequenced sample was PBMCs, obtained just over 450 days after intestinal transplant. The receptor comes from a human patient who received an intestinal transplant, so some T cells may come from the graft donor. This chain joins TRBV6-1 and TRBJ2-7; 11 bases are shared with TRBD2. The CDR3 sequence: CASSGLAGPYEQYF. The CDR3 nucleotides read TGTGCCAGCAGTGGACTAGCGGGACCTTACGAGCAGTACTTC.